This is a list of T cell receptor beta chains from one sample in a study of shared clonotypes between healthy human individuals. The method was immunoSEQ multiplex PCR; TCRdb's version includes in-frame clones alone and lacks a portion of them. The repertoire includes some 2,000,000 clones, about 94% of them detected once, and around 1.1% sits in the top ten. Sample: naive CD8+ T cells sorted from blood. The source is a young man in good health. Each CDR3 is given with its conserved first and last residue. D genes are given only for firm matches. Clone size is not always given. Where it is, it says once, few, many or a class for expanded clones.

J	V	D	size	CDR3	DNA
TRBJ1-5	TRBV27	.	.	CASSLIFGDQPQHF	TGTGCCAGCAGTTTAATTTTTGGTGATCAGCCCCAGCATTTT
TRBJ1-2	TRBV27	.	.	CASSSIGGGQGYTF	TGTGCCAGCAGTTCGATAGGGGGGGGCCAGGGCTACACCTTC
TRBJ2-7	TRBV5-4	TRBD2	.	CASSTGLAGGGEQYF	TGTGCCAGCAGCACCGGACTAGCGGGAGGGGGGGAGCAGTACTTC
TRBJ2-5	TRBV4-3	.	.	CASSPHRDWYPATQYF	TGCGCCAGCAGCCCACATAGAGACTGGTATCCGGCGACCCAGTACTTC
TRBJ2-2	TRBV9	TRBD2	.	CASSVTAGGPPGELFF	TGTGCCAGCAGCGTCACAGCGGGAGGGCCTCCCGGGGAGCTGTTTTTT
TRBJ1-6	TRBV4-3	.	few	CASSGAGMESPLHF	TGCGCCAGCAGCGGGGCAGGGATGGAATCACCCCTCCACTTT
TRBJ1-2	TRBV29-1	.	.	CSVQAGSDYGYTF	TGCAGCGTGCAAGCAGGGTCGGACTATGGCTACACCTTC
TRBJ2-1	TRBV30	.	.	CAWERGLDEQFF	TGTGCCTGGGAAAGGGGTCTCGATGAGCAGTTCTTC
TRBJ2-1	TRBV5-6	TRBD2	.	CASSLGASGGPDNEQFF	TGTGCCAGCAGCCTGGGAGCTAGCGGGGGTCCTGACAATGAGCAGTTCTTC
TRBJ1-4	TRBV9	.	.	CASSGTNEKLFF	TGTGCCAGCAGCGGGACTAATGAAAAACTGTTTTTT
TRBJ1-2	TRBV2	.	few	CASSLQGDYGYTF	TGTGCCAGCAGTTTACAGGGAGACTATGGCTACACCTTC
TRBJ2-7	TRBV5-3	.	.	CARSLADSWPREQYF	TGTGCCAGAAGCTTGGCAGACAGCTGGCCGCGGGAGCAGTACTTC